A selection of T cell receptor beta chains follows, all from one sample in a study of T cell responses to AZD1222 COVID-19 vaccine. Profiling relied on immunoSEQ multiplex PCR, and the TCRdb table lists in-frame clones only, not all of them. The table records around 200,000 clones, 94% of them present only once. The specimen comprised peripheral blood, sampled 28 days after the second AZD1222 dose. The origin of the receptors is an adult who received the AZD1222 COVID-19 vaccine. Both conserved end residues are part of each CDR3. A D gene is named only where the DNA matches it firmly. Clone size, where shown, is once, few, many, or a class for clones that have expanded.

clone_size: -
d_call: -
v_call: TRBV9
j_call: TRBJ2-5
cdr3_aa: CASSAPYSRGGETQYF
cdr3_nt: TGTGCCAGCAGCGCGCCCTATAGCCGGGGCGGGGAGACCCAGTACTTC

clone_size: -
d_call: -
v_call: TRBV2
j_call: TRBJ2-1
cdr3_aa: CASSEAGALTNEQFF
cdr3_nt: TGTGCCAGCAGTGAAGCGGGGGCCTTGACCAATGAGCAGTTCTTC

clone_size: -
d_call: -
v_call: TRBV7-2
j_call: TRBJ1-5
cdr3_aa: CASSANGGLGQPQHF
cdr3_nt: TGTGCCAGCAGCGCAAATGGGGGGCTGGGTCAGCCCCAGCATTTT

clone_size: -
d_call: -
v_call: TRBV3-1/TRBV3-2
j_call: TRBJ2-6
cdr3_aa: CASSQEGDIHSGANVLTF
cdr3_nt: TGTGCCAGCAGCCAAGAGGGGGACATCCACTCTGGGGCCAACGTCCTGACTTTC

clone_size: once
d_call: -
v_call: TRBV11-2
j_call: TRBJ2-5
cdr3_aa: CASSLAFGRQETQYF
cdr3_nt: TGTGCCAGCAGCTTAGCGTTTGGCAGACAAGAGACCCAGTACTTC

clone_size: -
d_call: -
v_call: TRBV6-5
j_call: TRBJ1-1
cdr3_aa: CASSYRDTNTEAFF
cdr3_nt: TGTGCCAGCAGTTACAGGGACACGAACACTGAAGCTTTCTTT

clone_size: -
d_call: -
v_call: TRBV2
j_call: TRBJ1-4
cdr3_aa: CASFRGYGVTEKLFF
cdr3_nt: TGTGCCAGCTTCCGAGGGTACGGGGTAACTGAAAAACTGTTTTTT

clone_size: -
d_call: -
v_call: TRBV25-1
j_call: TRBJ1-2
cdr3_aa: CASSESEILGYTF
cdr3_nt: TGTGCCAGCAGTGAATCAGAGATCCTTGGCTACACCTTC

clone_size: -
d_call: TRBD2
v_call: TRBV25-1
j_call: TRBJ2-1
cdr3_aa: CASSARAGGPSTLFF
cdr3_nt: TGTGCCAGCAGTGCCCGTGCGGGAGGGCCTTCTACCCTGTTCTTC

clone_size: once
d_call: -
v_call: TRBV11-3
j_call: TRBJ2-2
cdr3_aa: CASSLVSSFNTGELFF
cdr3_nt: TGTGCCAGCAGCTTAGTGAGCTCTTTTAACACCGGGGAGCTGTTTTTT

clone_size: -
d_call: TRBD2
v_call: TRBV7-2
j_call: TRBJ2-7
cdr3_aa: CASSHGLAGGQDEQYF
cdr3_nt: TGTGCCAGCAGCCATGGACTAGCGGGGGGGCAGGACGAGCAGTACTTC

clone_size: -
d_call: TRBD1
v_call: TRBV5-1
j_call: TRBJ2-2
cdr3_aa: CASSFFTYRTGVGTGELFF
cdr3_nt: TGCGCCAGCAGCTTCTTTACCTACCGGACAGGGGTGGGCACCGGGGAGCTGTTTTTT

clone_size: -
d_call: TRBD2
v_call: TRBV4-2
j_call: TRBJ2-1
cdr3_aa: CASSHSLAVTYNEQFF
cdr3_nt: TGTGCCAGCAGCCACTCACTAGCGGTCACCTACAATGAGCAGTTCTTC

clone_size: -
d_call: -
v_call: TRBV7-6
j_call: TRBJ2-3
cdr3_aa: CASSPTKLGTDTQYF
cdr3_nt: TGTGCCAGCAGCCCAACCAAATTGGGCACAGATACGCAGTATTTT

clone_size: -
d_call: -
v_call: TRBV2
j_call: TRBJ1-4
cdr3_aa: CASSARAANEKLFF
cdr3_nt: TGTGCCAGCAGTGCGAGGGCGGCTAATGAAAAACTGTTTTTT

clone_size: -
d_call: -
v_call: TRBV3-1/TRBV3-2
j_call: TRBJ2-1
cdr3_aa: CASSLLGLLRNEQFF
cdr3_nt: TGTGCCAGCAGCCTACTGGGTCTTCTTCGGAATGAGCAGTTCTTC

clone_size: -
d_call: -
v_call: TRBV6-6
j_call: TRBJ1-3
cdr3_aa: CASSYVQLNSGNTIYF
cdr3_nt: TGTGCCAGCAGTTACGTCCAGCTAAACTCTGGAAACACCATATATTTT

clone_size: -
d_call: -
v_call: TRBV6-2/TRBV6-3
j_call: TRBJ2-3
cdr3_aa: CASSPAEVSTDTQYF
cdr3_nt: TGTGCCAGCAGTCCAGCGGAGGTGAGCACAGATACGCAGTATTTT

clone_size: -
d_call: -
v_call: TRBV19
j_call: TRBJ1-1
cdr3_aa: CASSIAAGEMNTEAFF
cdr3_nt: TGTGCCAGTAGTATAGCGGCAGGGGAAATGAACACTGAAGCTTTCTTT

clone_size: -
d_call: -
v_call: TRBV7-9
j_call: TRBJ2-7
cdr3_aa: CASSSTGSYEQYF
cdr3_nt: TGTGCCAGCAGCAGTACAGGTTCCTACGAGCAGTACTTC

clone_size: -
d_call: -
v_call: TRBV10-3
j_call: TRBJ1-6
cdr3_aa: CAISELQGNSPLHF
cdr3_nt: TGTGCCATCAGTGAGTTGCAGGGGAATTCACCCCTCCACTTT

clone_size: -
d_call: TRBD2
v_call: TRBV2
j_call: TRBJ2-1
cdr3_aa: CASSEAGLAGGNEQFF
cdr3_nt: TGTGCCAGCAGTGAAGCGGGACTAGCGGGAGGCAATGAGCAGTTCTTC

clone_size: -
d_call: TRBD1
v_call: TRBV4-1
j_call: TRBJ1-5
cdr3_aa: CASSLRHQGAGQPQHF
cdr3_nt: TGCGCCAGCAGCCTAAGACATCAGGGGGCAGGTCAGCCCCAGCATTTT

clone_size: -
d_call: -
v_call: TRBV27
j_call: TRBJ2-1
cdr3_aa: CASSLKQPRIGHNEQFF
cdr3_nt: TGTGCCAGCAGTTTAAAACAGCCAAGGATCGGGCACAATGAGCAGTTCTTC

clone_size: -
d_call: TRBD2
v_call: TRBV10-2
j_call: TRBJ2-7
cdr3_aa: CASSGLGLAMLLVQYF
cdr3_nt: TGCGCCAGCTCGGGCTTGGGACTAGCGATGCTATTGGTGCAGTACTTC

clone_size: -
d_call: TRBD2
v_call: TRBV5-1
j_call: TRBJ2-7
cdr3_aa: CASSLGAGAQVSQQYF
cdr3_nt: TGCGCCAGCAGCTTGGGAGCGGGAGCCCAAGTAAGCCAGCAGTACTTC

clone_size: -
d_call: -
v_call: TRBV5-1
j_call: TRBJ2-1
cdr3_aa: CASSSPGEEQFF
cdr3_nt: TGCGCCAGCAGCTCCCCGGGGGAGGAGCAGTTCTTC

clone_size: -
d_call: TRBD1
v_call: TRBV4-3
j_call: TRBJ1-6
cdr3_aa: CASSQDRVGDRGISPLHF
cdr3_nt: TGCGCCAGCAGCCAAGATAGGGTTGGGGACAGGGGGATCTCACCCCTCCACTTT

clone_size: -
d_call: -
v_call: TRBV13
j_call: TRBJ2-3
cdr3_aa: CASSLKGTDTQYF
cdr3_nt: TGTGCCAGCAGCTTAAAGGGGACAGATACGCAGTATTTT

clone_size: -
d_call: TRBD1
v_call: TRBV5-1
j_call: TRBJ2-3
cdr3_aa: CASSIGQGSTDTQYF
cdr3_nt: TGCGCCAGCAGCATCGGACAGGGAAGCACAGATACGCAGTATTTT

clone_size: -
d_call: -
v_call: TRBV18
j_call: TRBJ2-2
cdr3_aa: CASSPPNTGELFF
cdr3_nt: TGTGCCAGCTCACCACCGAACACCGGGGAGCTGTTTTTT

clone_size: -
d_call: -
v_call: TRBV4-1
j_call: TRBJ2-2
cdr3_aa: CASSQVSITGELFF
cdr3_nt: TGCGCCAGCAGCCAAGTTTCCATCACCGGGGAGCTGTTTTTT

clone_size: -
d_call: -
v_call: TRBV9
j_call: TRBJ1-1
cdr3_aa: CASSVGQGGGTEAFF
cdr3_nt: TGTGCCAGCAGCGTAGGTCAAGGGGGAGGGACTGAAGCTTTCTTT

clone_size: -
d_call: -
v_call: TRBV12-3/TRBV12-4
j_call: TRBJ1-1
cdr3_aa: CASSPFTLEAFF
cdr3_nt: TGTGCCAGCAGTCCCTTCACCCTGGAAGCTTTCTTT

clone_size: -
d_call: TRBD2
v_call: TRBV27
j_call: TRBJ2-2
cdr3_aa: CASSSLLAGVSGTGELFF
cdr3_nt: TGTGCCAGCAGTTCTCTGCTAGCGGGAGTTTCGGGCACCGGGGAGCTGTTTTTT

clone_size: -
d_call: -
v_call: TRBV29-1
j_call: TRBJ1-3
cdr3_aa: CSGRTGNTIYF
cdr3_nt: TGCAGCGGGAGGACAGGAAACACCATATATTTT

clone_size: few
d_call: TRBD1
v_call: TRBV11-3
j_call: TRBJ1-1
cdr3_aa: CASSGGTGYTEAFF
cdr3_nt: TGTGCCAGCAGCGGGGGGACAGGGTACACTGAAGCTTTCTTT

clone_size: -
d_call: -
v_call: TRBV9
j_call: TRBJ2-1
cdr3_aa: CASSVGNSRNEQFF
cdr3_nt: TGTGCCAGCAGCGTAGGGAATAGTAGGAATGAGCAGTTCTTC

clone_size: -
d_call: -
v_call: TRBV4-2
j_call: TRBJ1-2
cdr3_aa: CASSPEDSYGYTF
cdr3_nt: TGTGCCAGCAGCCCAGAGGACAGCTATGGCTACACCTTC

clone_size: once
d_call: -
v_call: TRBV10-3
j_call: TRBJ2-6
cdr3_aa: CAISDKSSGANVLTF
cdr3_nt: TGTGCCATCAGTGATAAGAGCTCTGGGGCCAACGTCCTGACTTTC

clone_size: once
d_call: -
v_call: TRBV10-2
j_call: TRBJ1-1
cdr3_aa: CASSGTEAFF
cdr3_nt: TGCGCCAGCAGTGGAACTGAAGCTTTCTTT

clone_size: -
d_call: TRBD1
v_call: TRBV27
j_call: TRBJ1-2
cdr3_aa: CASGQGRNYGYTF
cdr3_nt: TGTGCCAGCGGACAGGGGCGGAACTATGGCTACACCTTC

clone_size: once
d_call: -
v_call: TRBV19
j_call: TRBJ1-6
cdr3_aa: CASSWLQNSPLHF
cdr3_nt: TGTGCCAGTAGTTGGCTGCAGAATTCACCCCTCCACTTT

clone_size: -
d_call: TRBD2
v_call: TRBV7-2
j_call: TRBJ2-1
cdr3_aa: CASSLSGGRHNEQFF
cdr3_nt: TGTGCCAGCAGCTTGAGCGGGGGTAGGCACAATGAGCAGTTCTTC

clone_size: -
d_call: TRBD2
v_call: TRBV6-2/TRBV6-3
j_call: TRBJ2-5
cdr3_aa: CASSSPTSGGETQYF
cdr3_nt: TGTGCCAGCAGTTCACCCACTAGCGGGGGAGAGACCCAGTACTTC

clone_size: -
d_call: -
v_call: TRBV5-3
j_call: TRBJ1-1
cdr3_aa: CARSLLFDEAFF
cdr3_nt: TGTGCCAGAAGCCTTTTGTTTGATGAAGCTTTCTTT

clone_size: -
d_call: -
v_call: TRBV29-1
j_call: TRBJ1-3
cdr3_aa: CSVPVSGNTIYF
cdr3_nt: TGCAGCGTTCCCGTCTCAGGAAACACCATATATTTT

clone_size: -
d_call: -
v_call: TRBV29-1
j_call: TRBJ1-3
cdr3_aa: CSVQGQGNTIYF
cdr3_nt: TGCAGCGTTCAGGGGCAAGGAAACACCATATATTTT

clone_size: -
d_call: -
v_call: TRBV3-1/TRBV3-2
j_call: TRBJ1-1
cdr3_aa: CASSFPRTQMGNTEAFF
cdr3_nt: TGTGCCAGCAGTTTCCCGCGGACCCAAATGGGGAACACTGAAGCTTTCTTT

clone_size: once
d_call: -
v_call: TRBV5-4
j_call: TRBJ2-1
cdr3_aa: CASSLEDHPGVYNEQFF
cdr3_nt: TGTGCCAGCAGCTTGGAGGACCACCCGGGGGTTTACAATGAGCAGTTCTTC

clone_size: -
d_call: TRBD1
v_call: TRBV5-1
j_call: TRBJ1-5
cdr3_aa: CASSEGQGRQPQHF
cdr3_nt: TGCGCCAGCAGCGAGGGACAGGGTAGGCAGCCCCAGCATTTT